A selection of T cell receptor beta chains follows, all from one sample in a study of T-cell reconstitution after alpha-beta-depleted transplantation in children. TCRdb called the PCR reads again in MiXCR, with one record for every CDR3 protein. Of about 830,000 distinct CDR3 sequences in the sample, 16% were seen once. The material was PBMCs, mostly from graft donor cells, obtained 360 days after TCRalphabeta/CD19-depleted stem cell transplant. The receptors were gathered from a male patient younger than 18 who had a stem cell transplant for acute lymphoblastic leukemia, so the T cells may come from the graft donor. Both conserved end residues are part of each CDR3. The D gene is left open where the match is weak. Not all rows give a size; the values are once, few, many and, for expanded clones, a class.

>TRBJ2-1|NA|TRBV12-3/TRBV12-4|NA
CASYSRELSNEQFF
TGTGCCAGCTACTCGCGGGAACTCTCGAATGAGCAGTTCTTC
>TRBJ2-5|few|TRBV20-1|NA
CSAREPGLRQETQYF
TGCAGTGCTAGGGAACCGGGACTGCGGCAAGAGACCCAGTACTTC
>TRBJ2-2|NA|TRBV7-3|NA
CASSLSQVVTGELFF
TGTGCCAGCAGCTTAAGTCAGGTGGTCACCGGGGAGCTGTTTTTT
>TRBJ1-2|few|TRBV27|NA
CASRPQGRSYGYTF
TGTGCCAGCAGACCACAGGGTAGGAGCTATGGCTACACCTTC
>TRBJ2-1|few|TRBV5-5|NA
CASSLSPGRPVLNEQFF
TGTGCCAGCAGCTTGTCACCGGGGCGGCCCGTCCTCAATGAGCAGTTCTTC
>TRBJ2-1|NA|TRBV2|NA
CASSAQGGANEQFF
TGTGCCAGCAGTGCGCAGGGGGGCGCGAATGAGCAGTTCTTC
>TRBJ1-2|NA|TRBV7-6|TRBD1
CASSLEWGLTGRDPYGYTF
TGTGCCAGCAGCTTAGAGTGGGGCCTGACAGGGAGGGACCCCTATGGCTACACCTTC
>TRBJ2-7|few|TRBV20-1|NA
CSGRGSYEQYF
TGCAGTGGGAGGGGTAGTTACGAGCAGTACTTC
>TRBJ1-2|NA|TRBV11-2|NA
CASRRTIDGYTF
TGTGCCAGCAGACGGACAATCGATGGCTACACCTTC
>TRBJ1-4|NA|TRBV28|NA
CASNAGAINEKLFF
TGTGCCAGCAATGCGGGGGCGATTAATGAAAAACTGTTTTTT
>TRBJ2-7|few|TRBV7-9|TRBD2
CASSFQGTRSYEQYF
TGTGCCAGCAGCTTCCAAGGGACTAGGAGCTACGAGCAGTACTTC
>TRBJ1-2|many|TRBV5-5|TRBD1
CASSYWTGWGYTF
TGTGCCAGCAGTTATTGGACAGGATGGGGCTACACCTTC
>TRBJ2-1|NA|TRBV11-3|NA
CASSLDPPNEQFF
TGTGCCAGCAGCTTAGACCCCCCCAATGAGCAGTTCTTC
>TRBJ2-1|many|TRBV20-1|NA
CSANDPVTSSNEQFF
TGCAGTGCAAATGACCCGGTAACTAGCAGCAATGAGCAGTTCTTC
>TRBJ2-3|NA|TRBV5-5|NA
CASSLITGVDTQYF
TGTGCCAGCAGCTTAATAACGGGAGTAGATACGCAGTATTTT
>TRBJ2-5|many|TRBV2|NA
CASRENVLRQYF
TGTGCCAGCAGGGAAAACGTCCTTAGACAGTACTTC
>TRBJ2-1|NA|TRBV19|NA
CASSELAAYNEQFF
TGTGCCAGTTCTGAACTAGCAGCATACAATGAGCAGTTCTTC
>TRBJ2-1|few|TRBV24-1|TRBD1
CATSVGQQRINEQFF
TGTGCCACCAGTGTGGGACAGCAACGAATTAATGAGCAGTTCTTC
>TRBJ2-3|NA|TRBV4-1|TRBD2
CASSQDPLAGSTDTQYF
TGCGCCAGCAGCCAAGACCCGCTAGCGGGATCCACAGATACGCAGTATTTT
>TRBJ2-1|few|TRBV7-3|TRBD2
CASSLTYLAGGMGSYNEQFF
TGTGCCAGCAGCTTAACGTATTTAGCGGGAGGAATGGGCTCCTACAATGAGCAGTTCTTC
>TRBJ2-7|few|TRBV29-1|NA
CSVVPGPSPYEQYF
TGCAGCGTTGTTCCTGGGCCCTCCCCCTACGAGCAGTACTTC
>TRBJ2-2|many|TRBV29-1|NA
CSVLGEGPGGELFF
TGCAGCGTGCTGGGAGAAGGACCGGGCGGGGAGCTGTTTTTT
>TRBJ1-4|few|TRBV12-3/TRBV12-4|NA
CASSLYGTYNEKLFF
TGTGCCAGCAGTTTATACGGGACTTATAATGAAAAACTGTTTTTT
>TRBJ1-2|many|TRBV29-1|TRBD1
CSVGAGGPSGYGYTF
TGCAGCGTTGGGGCAGGGGGACCCTCGGGCTATGGCTACACCTTC
>TRBJ1-1|NA|TRBV7-9|NA
CASSLDARPNTEAFF
TGTGCCAGCAGCTTAGATGCCAGGCCGAACACTGAAGCTTTCTTT